These 13 T cell receptor beta chains came from one sample sequenced in a study of PD-1 blockade in classical Hodgkin lymphoma (dated by TCRdb to the early 2020s). Taken with the paper, the label for time point translates to: newly diagnosed, previously untreated cHL patient sample. CD4+ T cells were purified from thawed PBMCs by magnetic negative selection with a Miltenyi CD4+ T cell isolation kit. Libraries were built with the immunoSEQ multiplex PCR assay. Imported from immuneACCESS, the table was reduced by TCRdb to in-frame sequences with V and J called. These copies leave out some clones; in studies compared against another copy, an unresolved V gene accounts for under half, and the cause of the remainder is not known. Here the sample has more than 30,000 clones; roughly nine tenths occur a single time. Of the sample, roughly 1.2% is held by the ten largest clones. The sample was CD4+ T cells from blood. The receptor source for this set is a human donor with classical Hodgkin lymphoma.

This sequence joins TRBV7-9 and TRBJ1-2; D perhaps matches TRBD1 (5 bases). The CDR3 loop spans 14 amino acids. Germline V gene sequence: CDR1 SEHNR, CDR2 FQNEAQ (reference sequence). V gave up 6 bases and J gave up 0 bases, with 11 bases separating them. Here the CDR3 DNA reads TGTGCCAGCAGGGACACTCCTACTAACTATGGCTACACCTTC. Amino acids: CASRDTPTNYGYTF.

This clone has a single count. DNA for the CDR3: TGTGCCAGCAGCACCCGGACAGCCTACGAGCAGTACTTC. Its translation is CASSTRTAYEQYF. This chain joins TRBV5-6 and TRBJ2-7, with D possibly being TRBD1 (6 bases). Trimming took 4 bases from V and 2 from J, leaving 10 bases between them. This CDR3 comprises 13 residues. The germline gives CDR1 SGHDT, CDR2 YYEEEE.

This clone has a single count. The rearrangement uses TRBV28 and TRBJ2-6, with D hard to call. Deletions cut 7 bases from V and 4 bases from J, with 20 bases between. Per the germline V gene, CDR1 is MDHEN and CDR2 is SYDVKM. The CDR3 runs to 17 residues. The CDR3 loop reads CASTSLDGVSGANVLTF. CDR3 sequence (DNA): TGTGCCAGCACCAGCCTGGACGGTGTGTCGGGGGCCAACGTCCTGACTTTC.

The count of this clone is one. The chain recombines TRBV13 with TRBJ1-6, with D possibly TRBD1 on 5 matching bases. The CDR3 length is 15 residues. The V gene lost 4 bases and the J gene lost 13 bases, with 20 bases spanning the gap. CDR1 and CDR2 (germline): PRHDT, FYEKMQ (reference sequence). Here the CDR3 DNA reads TGTGCCAGCAGCTACCGTGGCGGAGAAGAGGGGCCCCTCCACTTT. Encoded protein: CASSYRGGEEGPLHF.

The genes are TRBV7-9 and TRBJ2-4; D could derive from TRBD1 or TRBD2 (5 bases each). The germline V and J ends were trimmed by 2 bases and 3 bases, with 23 bases remaining between them. The CDR3 has 19 residues. Per the germline V gene, CDR1 is SEHNR and CDR2 is FQNEAQ (reference sequence). CDR3 protein: CASSLISGPGREDKNIQYF. The CDR3, as DNA: TGTGCCAGCAGCTTAATCTCGGGCCCGGGGCGAGAAGACAAAAACATTCAGTACTTC.

The V call is TRBV5-1, the J call TRBJ1-5, with TRBD1 matching 8 bases. CDR3 length: 15 amino acids. Germline V gene lookup returns CDR1 SGHRS and CDR2 YFSETQ. V lost 6 bases to trimming and J lost 2 bases; unmatched junction nucleotides: 7. This CDR3 reads CASIRQGYGNQPQHF. The CDR3 DNA reads as TGCGCCAGCATTCGACAGGGGTATGGCAATCAGCCCCAGCATTTT.

Comment on this clone: The junction does not match germline at one end; this may be a read error. The CDR3 loop reads CASSLAPAGVPGELFF. The CDR3 DNA follows: TGTGCTAGCAGCTTAGCCCCAGCGGGAGTCCCCGGGGAGCTGTTTTTT. The J gene is TRBJ2-2, the V gene TRBV7-7, with 8 positions matching TRBD2. This CDR3 has 16 residues. CDR1 SSHAT and CDR2 FNYEAQ come from the germline V gene (reference sequence).

The J gene is TRBJ1-5, the V gene TRBV5-1, with 10 bases identical to TRBD1. Germline CDR1 SGHRS, CDR2 YFSETQ. The CDR3 consists of 16 residues. J gave up 0 bases and V 4 bases, and 4 bases lay outside the gene matches. CDR3: CASSPGTGVSNQPQHF. Here the CDR3 DNA reads TGCGCCAGCAGCCCCGGGACAGGGGTTAGCAATCAGCCCCAGCATTTT. Using reference TRBV5-1 and TRBJ1-5 for the parts outside the CDR3, the full variable domain is KAGVTQTPRYLIKTRGQQVTLSCSPISGHRSVSWYQQTPGQGLQFLFEYFSETQRNKGNFPGRFSGRQFSNSRSEMNVSTLELGDSALYLCASSPGTGVSNQPQHFGDGTRLSIL.

The V gene is TRBV11-2, the J gene TRBJ2-1; 11 positions match TRBD2. CDR3 length: 15 amino acids. V shed 6 bases, J shed 7 bases, and the junction held 8 bases outside the gene matches. CDR1 SGHAT and CDR2 FQNNGV come from the germline V gene. CDR3 loop: CASRRMGLAENEQFF. CDR3 bases: TGTGCCAGCAGAAGGATGGGACTAGCGGAGAATGAGCAGTTCTTC.

This clone has only one observation. V is TRBV6-4 and J is TRBJ1-6, with TRBD1 as a possible D gene (6 bases). CDR3 length: 13 amino acids. Trimming stripped 6 bases from V and 5 bases from J, with 8 bases between. CDR1 and CDR2 from the germline V gene are MRHNA and SNTAGT. The CDR3 here is CASRRQDNSPLHF. CDR3 nucleotide sequence: TGTGCCAGCAGACGACAGGATAATTCACCCCTCCACTTT.

The rearrangement uses TRBV28 and TRBJ1-5; no clear D. The CDR3 extends over 16 amino acids. With 1 base removed from V and 3 bases from J, the gap between germline ends came to 13 bases. Per germline, CDR1 MDHEN and CDR2 SYDVKM. DNA for the CDR3: TGTGCCAGCAGTTTATCTTACATCCGAGCCAATCAGCCCCAGCATTTT. Encoded protein: CASSLSYIRANQPQHF.

The rearrangement uses TRBV6-5 and TRBJ1-1; perhaps TRBD1 as D (5 bases). The length of the CDR3 is 15 residues. Germline values: CDR1 MNHEY, CDR2 SVGAGI. The V end was cut by 0 bases, the J end by 4 bases, with 12 bases between. The CDR3 DNA is TGTGCCAGCAGTTACTCGTTTAGGGGTCGCACTGAAGCTTTCTTT. Protein: CASSYSFRGRTEAFF.

The chain joins TRBV7-9 to TRBJ1-1, with D possibly TRBD1 on 5 matching bases. Germline CDR1 reads SEHNR; CDR2 reads FQNEAQ (reference sequence). With 5 bases removed from V and 5 bases from J, the gap between germline ends came to 18 bases. The CDR3 length is 15 residues. The chain's CDR3 is CASSPGTLGPTEAFF. The CDR3 nucleotides are TGTGCCAGCAGCCCCGGGACCCTGGGGCCTACTGAAGCTTTCTTT.